This T cell receptor (beta chain) was documented in a study of regulatory dendritic cells for organ transplantation (dated by TCRdb to 2017 to 2019). Study-level background: To make regulatory dendritic cells, monocytes were cultured with vitamin D3 on days 0 and 4 and with IL-10 on day 4. On day 6, LPS was added to the DC cultures to test how the DCs responded to a strong maturation-inducing agent. Before and after allostimulation with regulatory or mature dendritic cells, TCRbeta repertoires were sequenced from sorted naive and memory CD4+ and CD8+ T cells.

What the research found in general, with its limitations: Of the resting subsets, memory CD8+ T cells had the largest number of alloreactive TCR clonotypes. The authors pointed out considerable heterogeneity between individuals in the alloreactive memory CD8+ T cell pool, and only a couple of subjects were sequenced. Naive CD4+ and CD8+ T cells showed highly diverse repertoires, whereas memory cells were less diverse and memory CD8+ cells were the most oligoclonal. In both subjects, allostimulation led to expansion of memory CD8+ clones, although regulatory dendritic cells appeared to cause more limited expansion than mature dendritic cells did.

A remark on this clone: There is no known antigen for this receptor. No much larger clonotype is one base removed from it; base qualities were not supplied.

The TCRbeta CDR3 regions were amplified in a multiplexed two-step PCR with Vbeta-specific forward primers and Jbeta-specific reverse primers. TCRbeta libraries were sequenced on an Illumina instrument through the immunoSEQ service. The source study handled its data this way. V, D and J genes were assigned using IMGT annotation, and counts were corrected for multiplex PCR bias using synthetic CDR3 analogues. In the immunoSEQ Analyzer, repertoire clonality was calculated as one minus normalized Shannon entropy. Whether a clone counted as expanded was decided by Fisher's exact test with Benjamini-Hochberg false discovery rate control and a two-tailed cutoff of P<0.01. TCRdb obtained this table from immuneACCESS and retained in-frame rearrangements with V and J assigned. These tables miss some clones; where compared with another copy, unresolved V genes account for less than half of the shortfall, and the remainder is unexplained. Clonal size and the V and J genes are those of that table, whereas D and trimming came from the DNA. The sample table holds roughly 4,500 clones, of which about 62% were seen once. The ten largest clones add up to 17% of the sample.

From the cysteine through the phenylalanine, the CDR3 covers 14 amino acids. CDR3 DNA is the only sequence kept; it has 42 bases, read in frame from the first base. Sequences SGHNT (CDR1) and YYREEE (CDR2) are obtained from the germline V gene (reference sequence). V and J are truncated by 4 bases and 7 bases respectively, leaving an intervening sequence of 12 bases. Sorted T cell subsets were CFSE-labeled and co-cultured for under 6 days with allogeneic regulatory or mature dendritic cells at a 1:10 DC:T ratio. FACS was used to sort naive T cells as CD45RA+ cells and memory T cells as CD45RO+ CD4+ or CD8+ cells. T cells for TCR sequencing came from two healthy control subjects. The Qiagen DNeasy Blood & Tissue Kit was used to extract genomic DNA.

The sample taken for sequencing was memory CD8+ T cells from blood cultured with regulatory dendritic cells. The cell subset or site label, as the study defines it: CD45RO+ memory T cells. The V and J genes are TRBV5-4 and TRBJ1-6; matching of 5 bases hints at TRBD1 as the D gene. The receptor was isolated from a human donor in good health. Read as DNA, the sequence is TGTGCCAGCAGCGGGAGGGACGGGAATTCACCCCTCCACTTT. Its amino acids are CASSGRDGNSPLHF.